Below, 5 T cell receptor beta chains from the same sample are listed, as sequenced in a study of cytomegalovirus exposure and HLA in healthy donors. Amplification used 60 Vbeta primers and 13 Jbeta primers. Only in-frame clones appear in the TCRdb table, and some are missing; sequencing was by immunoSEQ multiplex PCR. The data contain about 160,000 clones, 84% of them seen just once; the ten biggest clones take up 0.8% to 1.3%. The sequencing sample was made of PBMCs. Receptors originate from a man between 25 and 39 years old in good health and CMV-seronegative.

The CDR3 coding sequence is TGTGCCAGCAGCCTCGCGTCCCGCGAGAACACTGAAGCTTTCTTT. This translates into CASSLASRENTEAFF. The chain is built from TRBV7-2 and TRBJ1-1; D ambiguous. V was shortened by 5 bases and J by 1 base, with 14 bases between the two germline ends. CDR1 and CDR2 from the germline V gene are SGHTA and FQGNSA. The length of the CDR3 is 15 residues.

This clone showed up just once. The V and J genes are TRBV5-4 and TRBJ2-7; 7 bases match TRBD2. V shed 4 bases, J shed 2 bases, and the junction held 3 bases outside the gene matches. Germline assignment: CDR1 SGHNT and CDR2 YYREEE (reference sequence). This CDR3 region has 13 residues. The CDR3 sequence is CASSPGLAYEQYF. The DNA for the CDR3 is TGTGCCAGCAGCCCAGGACTAGCCTACGAGCAGTACTTC.

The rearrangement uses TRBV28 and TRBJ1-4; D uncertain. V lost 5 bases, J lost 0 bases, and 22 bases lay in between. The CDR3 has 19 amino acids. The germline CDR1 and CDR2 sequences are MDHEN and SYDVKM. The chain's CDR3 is CASSTRRRPAPATNEKLFF. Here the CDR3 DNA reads TGTGCCAGCAGTACTCGGCGGAGACCGGCCCCTGCAACTAATGAAAAACTGTTTTTT.

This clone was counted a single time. CDR3 sequence: CASSSAGVWTDTQYF. The CDR3 DNA sequence: TGTGCCAGCAGCTCCGCGGGAGTTTGGACAGATACGCAGTATTTT. This chain joins TRBV7-3 and TRBJ2-3, with 7 positions matching TRBD2. V shed 4 bases, J shed 3 bases, and the junction held 7 bases outside the gene matches. CDR1 and CDR2 from the germline V gene are SGHTA and FQGTGA. There are 15 residues in the CDR3.

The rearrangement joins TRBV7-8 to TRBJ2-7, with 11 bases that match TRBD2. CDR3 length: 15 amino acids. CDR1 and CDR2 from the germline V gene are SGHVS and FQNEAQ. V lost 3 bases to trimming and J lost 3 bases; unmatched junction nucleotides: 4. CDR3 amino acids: CASSFTGTSGYEQYF. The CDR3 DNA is TGTGCCAGCAGCTTTACCGGGACTAGCGGCTACGAGCAGTACTTC.